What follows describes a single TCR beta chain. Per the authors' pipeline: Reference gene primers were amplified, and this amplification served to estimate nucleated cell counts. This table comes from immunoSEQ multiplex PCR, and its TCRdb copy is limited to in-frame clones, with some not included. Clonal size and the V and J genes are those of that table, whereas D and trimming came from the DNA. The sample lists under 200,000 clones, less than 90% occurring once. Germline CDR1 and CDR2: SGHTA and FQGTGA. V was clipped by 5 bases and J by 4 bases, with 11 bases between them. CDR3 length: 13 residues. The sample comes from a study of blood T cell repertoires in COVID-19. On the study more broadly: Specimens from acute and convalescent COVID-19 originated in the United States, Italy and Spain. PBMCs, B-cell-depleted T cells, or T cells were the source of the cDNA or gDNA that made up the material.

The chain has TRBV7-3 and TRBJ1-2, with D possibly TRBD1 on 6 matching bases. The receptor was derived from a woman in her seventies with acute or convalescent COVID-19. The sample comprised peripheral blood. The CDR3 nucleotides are TGTGCCAGCAGCCAGGGGACGGGCTATGGCTACACCTTC. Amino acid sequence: CASSQGTGYGYTF.